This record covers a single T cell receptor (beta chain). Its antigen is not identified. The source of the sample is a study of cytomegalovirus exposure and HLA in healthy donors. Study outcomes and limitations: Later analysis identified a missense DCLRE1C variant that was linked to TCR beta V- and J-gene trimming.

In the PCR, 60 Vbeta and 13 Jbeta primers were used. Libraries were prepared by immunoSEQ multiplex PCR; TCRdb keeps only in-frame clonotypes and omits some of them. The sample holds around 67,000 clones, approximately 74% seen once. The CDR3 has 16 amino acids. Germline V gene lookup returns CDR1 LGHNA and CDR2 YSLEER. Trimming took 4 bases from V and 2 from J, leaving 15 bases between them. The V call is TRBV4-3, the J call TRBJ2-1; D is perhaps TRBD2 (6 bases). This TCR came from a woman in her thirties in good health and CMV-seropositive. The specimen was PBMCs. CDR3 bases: TGCGCCAGCAGCCCAAGTAGGGGACTTGCCTACAATGAGCAGTTCTTC. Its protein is CASSPSRGLAYNEQFF.